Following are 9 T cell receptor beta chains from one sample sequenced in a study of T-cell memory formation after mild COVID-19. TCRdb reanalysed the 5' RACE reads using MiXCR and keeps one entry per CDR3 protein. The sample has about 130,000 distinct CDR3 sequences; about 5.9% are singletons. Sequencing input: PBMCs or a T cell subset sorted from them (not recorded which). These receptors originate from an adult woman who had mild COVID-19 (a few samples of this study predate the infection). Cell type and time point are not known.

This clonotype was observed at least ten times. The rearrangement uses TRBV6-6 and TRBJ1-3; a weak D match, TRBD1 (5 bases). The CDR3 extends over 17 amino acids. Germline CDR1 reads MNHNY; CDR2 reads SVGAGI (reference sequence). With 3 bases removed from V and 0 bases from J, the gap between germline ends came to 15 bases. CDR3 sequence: CASSYRRKGTSGNTIYF. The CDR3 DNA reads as TGTGCCAGCAGTTATCGCCGAAAAGGGACCTCTGGAAACACCATATATTTT.

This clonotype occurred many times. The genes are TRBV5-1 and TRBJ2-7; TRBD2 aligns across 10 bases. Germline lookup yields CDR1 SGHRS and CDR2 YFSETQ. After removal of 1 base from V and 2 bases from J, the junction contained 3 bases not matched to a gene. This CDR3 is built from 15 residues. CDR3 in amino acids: CASSLTTSGTYEQYF. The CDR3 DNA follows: TGCGCCAGCAGCTTGACAACTAGCGGGACCTACGAGCAGTACTTC. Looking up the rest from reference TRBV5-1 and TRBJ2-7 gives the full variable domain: KAGVTQTPRYLIKTRGQQVTLSCSPISGHRSVSWYQQTPGQGLQFLFEYFSETQRNKGNFPGRFSGRQFSNSRSEMNVSTLELGDSALYLCASSLTTSGTYEQYFGPGTRLTVT.

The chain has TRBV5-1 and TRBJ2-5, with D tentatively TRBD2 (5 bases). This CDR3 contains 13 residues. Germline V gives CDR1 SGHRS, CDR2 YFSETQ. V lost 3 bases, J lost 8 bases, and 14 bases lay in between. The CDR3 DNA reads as TGCGCCAGCAGCTCGGACGGGGTGGGTACCCAGTACTTC. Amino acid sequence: CASSSDGVGTQYF.

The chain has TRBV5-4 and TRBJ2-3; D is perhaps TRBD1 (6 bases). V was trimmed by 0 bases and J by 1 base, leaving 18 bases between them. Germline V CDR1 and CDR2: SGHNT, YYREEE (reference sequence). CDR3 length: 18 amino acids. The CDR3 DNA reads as TGTGCCAGCAGCTTGGGTCCCGGCAGGGCAGGGGGCACAGATACGCAGTATTTT. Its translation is CASSLGPGRAGGTDTQYF.

DNA of the CDR3: TGTGCCAGCAGTCACGACCCGAGCTATGGCTACACCTTC. This encodes CASSHDPSYGYTF. The chain couples TRBV7-8 to TRBJ1-2; D is unclear. The CDR3 totals 13 residues. V lost 6 bases and J lost 4, with 12 bases in between. Germline-derived CDR1 and CDR2 are SGHVS and FQNEAQ. The full variable domain, completed using reference TRBV7-8 and TRBJ1-2, is GAGVSQSPRYKVAKRGQDVALRCDPISGHVSLFWYQQALGQGPEFLTYFQNEAQLDKSGLPSDRFFAERPEGSVSTLKIQRTQQEDSAVYLCASSHDPSYGYTFGSGTRLTVV.

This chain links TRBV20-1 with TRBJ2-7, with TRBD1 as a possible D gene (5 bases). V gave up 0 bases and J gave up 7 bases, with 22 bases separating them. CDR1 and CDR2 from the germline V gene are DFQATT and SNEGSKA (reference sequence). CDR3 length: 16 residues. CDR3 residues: CSARDSFGHGAREQYF. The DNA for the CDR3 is TGCAGTGCTAGAGATAGTTTCGGACACGGTGCGCGGGAGCAGTACTTC.

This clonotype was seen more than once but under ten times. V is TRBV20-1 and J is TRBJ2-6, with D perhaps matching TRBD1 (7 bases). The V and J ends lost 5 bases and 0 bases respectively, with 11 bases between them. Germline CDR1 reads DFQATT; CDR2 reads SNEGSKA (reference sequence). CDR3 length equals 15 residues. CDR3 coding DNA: TGCAGTGCTTTTCAGGGGGGCTCTGGGGCCAACGTCCTGACTTTC. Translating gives CSAFQGGSGANVLTF.

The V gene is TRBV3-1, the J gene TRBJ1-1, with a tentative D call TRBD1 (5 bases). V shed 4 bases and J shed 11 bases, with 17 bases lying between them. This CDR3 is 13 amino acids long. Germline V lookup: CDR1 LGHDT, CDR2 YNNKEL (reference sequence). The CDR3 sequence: CASSPSRDRGAFF. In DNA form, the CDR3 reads TGTGCCAGCAGCCCCTCTCGGGACCGGGGGGCTTTCTTT.

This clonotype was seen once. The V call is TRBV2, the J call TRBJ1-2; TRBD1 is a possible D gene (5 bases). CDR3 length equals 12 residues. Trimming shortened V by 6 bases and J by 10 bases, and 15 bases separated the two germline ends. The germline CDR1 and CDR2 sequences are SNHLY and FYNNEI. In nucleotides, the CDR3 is TGTGCCAGCAGGGGACTGGTTGAGGTCTACACCTTC. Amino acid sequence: CASRGLVEVYTF. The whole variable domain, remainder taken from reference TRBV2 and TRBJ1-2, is EPEVTQTPSHQVTQMGQEVILRCVPISNHLYFYWYRQILGQKVEFLVSFYNNEISEKSEIFDDQFSVERPDGSNFTLKIRSTKLEDSAMYFCASRGLVEVYTFGSGTRLTVV.